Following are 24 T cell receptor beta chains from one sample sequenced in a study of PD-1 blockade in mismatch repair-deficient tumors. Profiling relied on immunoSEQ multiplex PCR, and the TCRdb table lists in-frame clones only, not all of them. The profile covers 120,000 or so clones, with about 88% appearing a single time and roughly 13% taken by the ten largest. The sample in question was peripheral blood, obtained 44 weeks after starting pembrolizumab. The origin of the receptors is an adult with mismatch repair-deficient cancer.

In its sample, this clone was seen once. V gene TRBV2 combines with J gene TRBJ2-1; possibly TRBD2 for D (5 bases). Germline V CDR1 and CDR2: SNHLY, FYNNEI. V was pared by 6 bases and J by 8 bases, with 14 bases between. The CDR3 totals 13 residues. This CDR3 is CASRLDSTDEQFF. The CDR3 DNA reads TGTGCCAGCAGGCTGGACTCTACGGATGAGCAGTTCTTC.

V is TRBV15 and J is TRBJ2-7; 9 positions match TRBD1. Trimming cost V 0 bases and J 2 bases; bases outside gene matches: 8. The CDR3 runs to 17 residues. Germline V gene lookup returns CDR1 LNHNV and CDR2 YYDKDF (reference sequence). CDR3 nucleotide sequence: TGTGCCACCAGCAGAGATTGGATCGGGACAGGGACCTACGAGCAGTACTTC. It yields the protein CATSRDWIGTGTYEQYF. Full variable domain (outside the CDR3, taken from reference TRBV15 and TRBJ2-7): DAMVIQNPRYQVTQFGKPVTLSCSQTLNHNVMYWYQQKSSQAPKLLFHYYDKDFNNEADTPDNFQSRRPNTSFCFLDIRSPGLGDTAMYLCATSRDWIGTGTYEQYFGPGTRLTVT.

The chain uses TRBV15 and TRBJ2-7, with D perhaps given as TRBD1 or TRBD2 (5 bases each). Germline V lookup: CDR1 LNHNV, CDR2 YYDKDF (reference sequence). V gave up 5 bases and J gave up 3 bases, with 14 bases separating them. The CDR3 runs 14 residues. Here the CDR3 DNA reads TGTGCCACCAGCGGGGGTGAATCCCGCTACGAGCAGTACTTC. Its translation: CATSGGESRYEQYF.

The CDR3: CASIGGTAKFF. The CDR3 bases are TGTGCCAGCATCGGTGGGACAGCGAAGTTCTTC. The chain uses TRBV2 and TRBJ2-1; 7 nucleotides line up with TRBD1. Looked up from germline, CDR1 is SNHLY and CDR2 is FYNNEI. This CDR3 spans 11 amino acids. With 7 bases clipped from V and 14 bases from J, the junction kept 8 bases outside the gene matches.

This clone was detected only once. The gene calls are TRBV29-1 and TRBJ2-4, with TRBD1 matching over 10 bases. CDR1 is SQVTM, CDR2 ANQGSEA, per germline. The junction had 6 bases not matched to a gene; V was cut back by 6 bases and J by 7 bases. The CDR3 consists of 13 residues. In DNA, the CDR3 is TGCAGCGTCTCGGGACAGGGGAAGAACATTCAGTACTTC. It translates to CSVSGQGKNIQYF.

Written as DNA, the CDR3 is TGTGCCATCAGGCCGGGGATCACTGGGGGGGAGCTGTTTTTT. Residues: CAIRPGITGGELFF. The V call is TRBV10-3, the J call TRBJ2-2; possible D gene TRBD2, 5 bases. Trimming removed 6 bases at V and 8 bases at J, with 16 bases between. Germline CDR1 is ENHRY and CDR2 is SYGVKD. This CDR3 is built from 14 residues.

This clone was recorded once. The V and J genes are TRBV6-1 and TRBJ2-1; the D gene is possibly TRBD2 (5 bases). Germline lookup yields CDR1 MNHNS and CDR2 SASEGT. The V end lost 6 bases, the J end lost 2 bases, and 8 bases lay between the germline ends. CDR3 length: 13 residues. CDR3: CASRDFTYNEQFF. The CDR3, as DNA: TGTGCCAGCAGGGACTTCACCTACAATGAGCAGTTCTTC.

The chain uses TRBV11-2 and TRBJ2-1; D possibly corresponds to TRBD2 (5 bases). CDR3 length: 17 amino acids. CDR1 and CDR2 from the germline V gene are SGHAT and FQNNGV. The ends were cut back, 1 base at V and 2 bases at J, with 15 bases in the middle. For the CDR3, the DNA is TGTGCCAGCAGCTTAGGTCCCGCCCTAGCCCCCTACAATGAGCAGTTCTTC. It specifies CASSLGPALAPYNEQFF.

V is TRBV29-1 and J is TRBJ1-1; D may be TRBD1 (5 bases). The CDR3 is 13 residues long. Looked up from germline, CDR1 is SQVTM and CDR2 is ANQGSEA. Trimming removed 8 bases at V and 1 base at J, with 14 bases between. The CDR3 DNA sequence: TGCAGCTCCCAGGCCGGGGGGAACACTGAAGCTTTCTTT. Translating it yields CSSQAGGNTEAFF. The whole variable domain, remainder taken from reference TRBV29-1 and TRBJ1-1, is SAVISQKPSRDICQRGTSLTIQCQVDSQVTMMFWYRQQPGQSLTLIATANQGSEATYESGFVIDKFPISRPNLTFSTLTVSNMSPEDSSIYLCSSQAGGNTEAFFGQGTRLTVV.

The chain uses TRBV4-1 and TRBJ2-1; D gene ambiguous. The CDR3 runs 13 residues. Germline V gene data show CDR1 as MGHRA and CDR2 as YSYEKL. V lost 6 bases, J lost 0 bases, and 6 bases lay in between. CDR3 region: CASSQSSYNEQFF. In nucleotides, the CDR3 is TGCGCCAGCAGTCAGAGCTCCTACAATGAGCAGTTCTTC.

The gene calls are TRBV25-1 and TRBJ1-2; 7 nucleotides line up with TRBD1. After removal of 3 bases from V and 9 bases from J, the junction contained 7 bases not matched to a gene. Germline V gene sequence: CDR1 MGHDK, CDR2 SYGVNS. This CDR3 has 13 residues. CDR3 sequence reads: CASSERGQLRYTF. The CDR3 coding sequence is TGTGCCAGCAGTGAGAGGGGACAGTTGCGCTACACCTTC.

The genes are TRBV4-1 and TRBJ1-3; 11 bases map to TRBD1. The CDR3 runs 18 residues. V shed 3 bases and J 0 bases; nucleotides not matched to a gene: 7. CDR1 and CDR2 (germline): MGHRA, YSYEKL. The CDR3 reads CASSHPGQGVISGNTIYF. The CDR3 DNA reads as TGCGCCAGCAGCCATCCGGGACAGGGGGTCATCTCTGGAAACACCATATATTTT.

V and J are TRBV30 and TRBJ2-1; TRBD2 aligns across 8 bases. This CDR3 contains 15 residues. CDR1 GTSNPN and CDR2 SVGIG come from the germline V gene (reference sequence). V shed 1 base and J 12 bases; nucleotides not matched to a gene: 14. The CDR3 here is CAWSAPGLVGTGQFF. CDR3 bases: TGTGCCTGGAGTGCTCCGGGACTAGTAGGTACGGGGCAGTTCTTC.

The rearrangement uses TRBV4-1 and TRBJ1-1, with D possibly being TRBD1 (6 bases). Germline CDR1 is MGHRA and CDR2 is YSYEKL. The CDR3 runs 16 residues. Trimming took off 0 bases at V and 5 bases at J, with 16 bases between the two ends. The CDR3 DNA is TGCGCCAGCAGCCAAGATCCCCACAGGGAGAGGACTGAAGCTTTCTTT. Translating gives CASSQDPHRERTEAFF.

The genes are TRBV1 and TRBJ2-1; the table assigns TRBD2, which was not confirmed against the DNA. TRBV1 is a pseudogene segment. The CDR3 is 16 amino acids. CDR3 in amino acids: CTSSQELGLTYNEQFF. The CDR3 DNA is TGCACCAGCAGCCAAGAGCTTGGACTGACCTACAATGAGCAGTTCTTC.

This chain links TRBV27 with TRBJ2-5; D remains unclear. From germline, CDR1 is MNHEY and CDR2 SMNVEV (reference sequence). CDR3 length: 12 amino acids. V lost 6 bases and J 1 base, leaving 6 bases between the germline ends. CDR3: CASRSIQETQYF. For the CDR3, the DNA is TGTGCCAGCAGATCTATCCAAGAGACCCAGTACTTC.

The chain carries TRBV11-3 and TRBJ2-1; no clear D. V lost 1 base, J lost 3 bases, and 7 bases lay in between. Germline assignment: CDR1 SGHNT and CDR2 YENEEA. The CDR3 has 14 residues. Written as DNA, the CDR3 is TGTGCCAGCAGCTTAGGTGTTCTCTACAATGAGCAGTTCTTC. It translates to CASSLGVLYNEQFF.

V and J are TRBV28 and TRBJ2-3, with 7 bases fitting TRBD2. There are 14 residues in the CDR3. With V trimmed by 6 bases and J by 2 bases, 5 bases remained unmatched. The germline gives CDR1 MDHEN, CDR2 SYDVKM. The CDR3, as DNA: TGTGCCAGCAGCGGACTAGTGCACACAGATACGCAGTATTTT. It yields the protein CASSGLVHTDTQYF.

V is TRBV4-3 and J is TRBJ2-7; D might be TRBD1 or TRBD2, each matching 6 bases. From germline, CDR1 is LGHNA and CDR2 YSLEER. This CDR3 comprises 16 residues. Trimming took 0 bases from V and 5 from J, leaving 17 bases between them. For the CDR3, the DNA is TGCGCCAGCAGCCAAGACCCCCGGGGGCGAGGGAACGAGCAGTACTTC. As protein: CASSQDPRGRGNEQYF.

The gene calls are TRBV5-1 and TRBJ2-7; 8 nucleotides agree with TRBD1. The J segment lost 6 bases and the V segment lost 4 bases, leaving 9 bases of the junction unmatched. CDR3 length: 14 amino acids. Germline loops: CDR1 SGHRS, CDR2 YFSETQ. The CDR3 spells CASSTWTGPLEQYF. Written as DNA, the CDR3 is TGCGCCAGCAGCACGTGGACAGGGCCCCTCGAGCAGTACTTC.

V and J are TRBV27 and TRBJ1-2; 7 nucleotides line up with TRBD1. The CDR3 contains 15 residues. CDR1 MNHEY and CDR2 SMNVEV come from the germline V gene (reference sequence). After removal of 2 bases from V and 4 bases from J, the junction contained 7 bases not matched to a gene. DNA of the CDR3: TGTGCCAGCAGTTTACGCTCAGGGACAGCCTATGGCTACACCTTC. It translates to CASSLRSGTAYGYTF.

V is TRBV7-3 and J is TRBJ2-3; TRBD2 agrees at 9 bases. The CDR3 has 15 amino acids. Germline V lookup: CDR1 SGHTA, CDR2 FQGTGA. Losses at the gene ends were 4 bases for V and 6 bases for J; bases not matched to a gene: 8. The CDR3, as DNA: TGTGCCAGCAGCTCGATAGCGGGAGCAGGGGATACGCAGTATTTT. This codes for CASSSIAGAGDTQYF.

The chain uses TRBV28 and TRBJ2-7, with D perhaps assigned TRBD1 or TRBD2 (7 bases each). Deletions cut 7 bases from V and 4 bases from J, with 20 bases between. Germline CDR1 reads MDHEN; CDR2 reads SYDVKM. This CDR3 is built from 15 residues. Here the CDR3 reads CASTLGGGGTYEQYF. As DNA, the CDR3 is TGTGCCAGCACCCTGGGAGGGGGCGGGACTTACGAGCAGTACTTC.

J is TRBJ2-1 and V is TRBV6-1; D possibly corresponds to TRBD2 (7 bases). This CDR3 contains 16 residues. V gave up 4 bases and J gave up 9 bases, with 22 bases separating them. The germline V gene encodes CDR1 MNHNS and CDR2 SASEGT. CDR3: CASSVGGGGPIREQFF. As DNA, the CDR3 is TGTGCCAGCAGTGTGGGAGGGGGAGGGCCTATTCGTGAGCAGTTCTTC.